The 5 T cell receptor beta chains below all came from one sample that was sequenced in a study of liver allograft versus peripheral blood T cells. Study in general: Transplanted livers and recipients' peripheral blood had their T cell receptor repertoires compared.

TCRdb recomputed calls from the reads with MiXCR, one row per CDR3 protein. The sample yields fewer than 15,000 distinct CDR3 sequences, about 19% seen once. All receptors come from a human patient who had a liver transplant. These T cells may partly come from the graft donor.

The genes are TRBV28 and TRBJ1-4, with 7 positions matching TRBD1. Germline lookup yields CDR1 MDHEN and CDR2 SYDVKM. The junction had 6 bases not matched to a gene; V was cut back by 6 bases and J by 8 bases. CDR3 length equals 13 residues. The CDR3 bases are TGTGCCAGCAGGCAGGGGGGTCGGGAAAAACTGTTTTTT. Encoded protein: CASRQGGREKLFF.

This sequence joins TRBV15 and TRBJ1-3, with 7 bases matching TRBD1. Germline CDR1 reads LNHNV; CDR2 reads YYDKDF (reference sequence). The CDR3 runs to 17 residues. Trimming removed 3 bases from V and 4 bases from J; junction bases left unmatched: 12. The CDR3 region is CATSRLNQGDGGNTIYF. The CDR3 nucleotides are TGTGCCACCAGCAGGCTAAACCAGGGGGACGGAGGAAACACCATATATTTT.

This clonotype was counted at least ten times. The V gene is TRBV7-2, the J gene TRBJ1-5; 9 bases are a match to TRBD1. Germline CDR1 SGHTA, CDR2 FQGNSA. Trimming cost V 5 bases and J 2 bases; bases outside gene matches: 4. The CDR3 covers 15 residues. In DNA, the CDR3 is TGTGCCAGCAGCCCCCGGACAGGGGGCAATCAGCCCCAGCATTTT. Its protein is CASSPRTGGNQPQHF.

Remarks on this clonotype: Being one base from a much bigger clone, this may be a read error. The rearrangement joins TRBV27 to TRBJ1-1; D unclear. The germline V gene encodes CDR1 MNHEY and CDR2 SMNVEV (reference sequence). V gave up 5 bases and J gave up 0 bases, with 13 bases separating them. The CDR3 is 15 amino acids. CDR3 in amino acids: CASSVDKIMNTEAFF. The CDR3 DNA reads as TGTGCCAGCAGTGTAGACAAAATTATGAACACTGAAGCTTTCTTT.

The table lists this clonotype with a count of one. It is likely a read error: a sequence one base away is far more abundant. V and J are TRBV6-1 and TRBJ2-1, with a weak D call TRBD2 (6 bases). This CDR3 has 15 residues. V lost 5 bases and J 10 bases, leaving 21 bases between the germline ends. Germline CDR1 and CDR2: MNHNS and SASEGT. The CDR3 DNA reads as TGTGCCAGCAGTAATGAGGGACTGACCTACGAAGAGCAGTTCTTC. Amino acid sequence: CASSNEGLTYEEQFF.